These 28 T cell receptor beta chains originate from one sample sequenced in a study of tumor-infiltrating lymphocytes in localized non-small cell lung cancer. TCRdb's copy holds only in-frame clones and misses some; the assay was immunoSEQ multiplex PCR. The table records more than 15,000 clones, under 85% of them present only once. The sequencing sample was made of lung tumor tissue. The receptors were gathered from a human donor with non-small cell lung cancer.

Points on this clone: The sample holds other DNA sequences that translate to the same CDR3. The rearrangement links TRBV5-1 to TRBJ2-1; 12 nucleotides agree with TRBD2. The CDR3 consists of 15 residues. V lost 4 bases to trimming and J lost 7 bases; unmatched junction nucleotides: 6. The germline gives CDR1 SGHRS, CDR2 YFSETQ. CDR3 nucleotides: TGCGCCAGCAGCCAGACTAGCGGGGGTACAAATGAGCAGTTCTTC. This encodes CASSQTSGGTNEQFF.

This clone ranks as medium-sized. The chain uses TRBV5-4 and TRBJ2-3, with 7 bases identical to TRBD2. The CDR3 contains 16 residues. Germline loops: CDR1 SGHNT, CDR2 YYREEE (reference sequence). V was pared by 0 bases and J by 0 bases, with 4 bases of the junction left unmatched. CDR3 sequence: CASSLAKLASTDTQYF. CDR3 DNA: TGTGCCAGCAGCTTGGCGAAACTAGCGAGCACAGATACGCAGTATTTT.

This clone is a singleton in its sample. CDR3 sequence reads: CASSSYTGELFF. In nucleotides, the CDR3 is TGTGCCAGCAGCTCCTACACCGGGGAGCTGTTTTTT. The chain combines TRBV5-4 with TRBJ2-2; the D is unclear. CDR1 is SGHNT, CDR2 YYREEE, per germline (reference sequence). V was pared by 3 bases and J by 3 bases, with 3 bases between. There are 12 residues in the CDR3.

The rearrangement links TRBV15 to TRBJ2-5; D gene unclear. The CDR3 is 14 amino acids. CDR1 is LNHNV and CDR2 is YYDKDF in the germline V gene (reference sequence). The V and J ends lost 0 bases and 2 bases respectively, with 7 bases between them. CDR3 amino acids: CATSRDGRQETQYF. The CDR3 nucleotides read TGTGCCACCAGCAGAGATGGTAGGCAAGAGACCCAGTACTTC.

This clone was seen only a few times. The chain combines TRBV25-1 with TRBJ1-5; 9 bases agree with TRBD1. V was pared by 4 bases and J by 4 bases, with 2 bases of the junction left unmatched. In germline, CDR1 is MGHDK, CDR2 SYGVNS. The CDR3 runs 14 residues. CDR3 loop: CASSGGTGNQPQHF. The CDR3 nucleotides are TGTGCCAGCAGTGGGGGGACAGGGAATCAGCCCCAGCATTTT.

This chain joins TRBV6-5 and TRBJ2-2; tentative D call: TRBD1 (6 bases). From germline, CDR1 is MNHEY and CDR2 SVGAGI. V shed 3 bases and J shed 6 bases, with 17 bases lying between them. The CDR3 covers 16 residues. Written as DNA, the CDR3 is TGTGCCAGCAGTTATCACAGGGTTTTTATGGCCGGGGAGCTGTTTTTT. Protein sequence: CASSYHRVFMAGELFF.

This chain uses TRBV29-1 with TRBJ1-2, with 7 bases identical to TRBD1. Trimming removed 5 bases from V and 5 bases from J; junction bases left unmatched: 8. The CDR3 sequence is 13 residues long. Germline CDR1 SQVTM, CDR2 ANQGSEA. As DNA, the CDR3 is TGCAGCGTTTCGCCCGACAGGGTTTATGGCTACACCTTC. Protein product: CSVSPDRVYGYTF.

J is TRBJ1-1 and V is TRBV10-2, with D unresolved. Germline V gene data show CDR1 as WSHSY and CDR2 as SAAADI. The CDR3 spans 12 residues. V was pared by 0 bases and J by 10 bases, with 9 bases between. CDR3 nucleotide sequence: TGCGCCAGCAGTGAGTCTACCGGCGGAGCTTTCTTT. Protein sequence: CASSESTGGAFF.

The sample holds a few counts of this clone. CDR3 nucleotides: TGTGCCAGCAGCTTGGGGGGTGGTCAGATCTATAGCAATCAGCCCCAGCATTTT. Amino acids: CASSLGGGQIYSNQPQHF. The rearrangement joins TRBV5-6 to TRBJ1-5; D call uncertain. CDR1 is SGHDT, CDR2 YYEEEE, per germline. CDR3 length equals 18 residues. Trimming removed 0 bases from V and 0 bases from J, with 16 bases in between.

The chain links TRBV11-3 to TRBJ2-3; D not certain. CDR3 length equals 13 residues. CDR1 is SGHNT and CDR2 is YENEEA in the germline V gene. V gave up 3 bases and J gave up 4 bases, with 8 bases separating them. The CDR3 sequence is CASSLSRSDTQYF. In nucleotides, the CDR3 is TGTGCCAGCAGCTTGTCCAGGTCAGATACGCAGTATTTT.

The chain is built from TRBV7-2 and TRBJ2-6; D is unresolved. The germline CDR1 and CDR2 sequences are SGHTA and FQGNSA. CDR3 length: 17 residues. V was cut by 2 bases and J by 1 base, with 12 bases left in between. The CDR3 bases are TGTGCCAGCAGCTTATGGGCAACCTCTTCTGGGGCCAACGTCCTGACTTTC. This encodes CASSLWATSSGANVLTF.

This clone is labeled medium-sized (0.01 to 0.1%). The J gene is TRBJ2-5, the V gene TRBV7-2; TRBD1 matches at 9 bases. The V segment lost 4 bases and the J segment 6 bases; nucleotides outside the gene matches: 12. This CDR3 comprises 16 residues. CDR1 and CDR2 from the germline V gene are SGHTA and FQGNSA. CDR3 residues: CASSSAPGQGVKTQYF. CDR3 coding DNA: TGTGCCAGCAGCTCAGCCCCGGGACAGGGCGTAAAGACCCAGTACTTC.

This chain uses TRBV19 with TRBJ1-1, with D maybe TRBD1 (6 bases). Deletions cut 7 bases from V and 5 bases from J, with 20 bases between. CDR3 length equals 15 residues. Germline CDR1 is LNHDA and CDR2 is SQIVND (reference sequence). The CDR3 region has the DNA TGTGCCAGTACCCCCACAGGGACTCGTAGTACTGAAGCTTTCTTT. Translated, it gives CASTPTGTRSTEAFF.

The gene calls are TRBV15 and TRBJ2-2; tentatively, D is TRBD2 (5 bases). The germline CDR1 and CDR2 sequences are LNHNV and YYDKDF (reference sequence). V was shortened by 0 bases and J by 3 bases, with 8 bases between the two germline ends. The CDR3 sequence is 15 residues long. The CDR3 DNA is TGTGCCACCAGCAGAGACGCCGGGGACACCGGGGAGCTGTTTTTT. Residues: CATSRDAGDTGELFF.

CDR3 nucleotides: TGTGCCAGCAGCGTAGATGGGAGCACAGATACGCAGTATTTT. Its protein product is CASSVDGSTDTQYF. V gene TRBV9 combines with J gene TRBJ2-3; D not certain. In germline, CDR1 is SGDLS, CDR2 YYNGEE. The CDR3 contains 14 residues. The germline V and J ends were trimmed by 0 bases and 0 bases, with 5 bases remaining between them. The full variable domain, completed using reference TRBV9 and TRBJ2-3, is DSGVTQTPKHLITATGQRVTLRCSPRSGDLSVYWYQQSLDQGLQFLIQYYNGEERAKGNILERFSAQQFPDLHSELNLSSLELGDSALYFCASSVDGSTDTQYFGPGTRLTVL.

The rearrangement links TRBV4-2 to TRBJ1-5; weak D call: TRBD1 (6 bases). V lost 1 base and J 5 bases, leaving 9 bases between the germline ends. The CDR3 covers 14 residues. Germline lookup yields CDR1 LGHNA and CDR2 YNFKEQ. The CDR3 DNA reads TGTGCCAGCAGCCAAGCCGGGGGCGATCAGCCCCAGCATTTT. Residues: CASSQAGGDQPQHF.

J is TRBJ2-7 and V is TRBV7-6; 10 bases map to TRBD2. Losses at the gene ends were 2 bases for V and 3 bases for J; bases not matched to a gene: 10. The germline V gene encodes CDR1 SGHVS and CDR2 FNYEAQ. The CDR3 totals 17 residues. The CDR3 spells CASSLSGPSGSVYEQYF. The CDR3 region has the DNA TGTGCCAGCAGCTTATCAGGGCCTAGCGGGAGTGTCTACGAGCAGTACTTC.

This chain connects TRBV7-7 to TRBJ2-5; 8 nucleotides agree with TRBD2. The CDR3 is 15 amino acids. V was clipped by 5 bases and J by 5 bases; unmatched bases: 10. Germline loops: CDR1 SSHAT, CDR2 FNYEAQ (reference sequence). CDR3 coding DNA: TGTGCCAGCAGCCAAGGGACCTCGGGGGGGGAGACCCAGTACTTC. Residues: CASSQGTSGGETQYF.

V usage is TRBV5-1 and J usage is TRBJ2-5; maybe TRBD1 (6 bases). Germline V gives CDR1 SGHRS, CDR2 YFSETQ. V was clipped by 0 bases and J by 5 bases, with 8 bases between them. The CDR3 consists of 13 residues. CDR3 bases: TGCGCCAGCAGCTTGGGGACAGAGGAGACCCAGTACTTC. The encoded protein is CASSLGTEETQYF. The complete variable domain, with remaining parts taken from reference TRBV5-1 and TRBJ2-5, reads KAGVTQTPRYLIKTRGQQVTLSCSPISGHRSVSWYQQTPGQGLQFLFEYFSETQRNKGNFPGRFSGRQFSNSRSEMNVSTLELGDSALYLCASSLGTEETQYFGPGTRLLVL.

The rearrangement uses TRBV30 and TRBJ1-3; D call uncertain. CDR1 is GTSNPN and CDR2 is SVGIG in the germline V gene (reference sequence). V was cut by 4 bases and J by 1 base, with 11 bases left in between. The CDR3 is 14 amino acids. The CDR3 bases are TGTGCCTGGACGGACGGACTATCTGGAAACACCATATATTTT. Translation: CAWTDGLSGNTIYF. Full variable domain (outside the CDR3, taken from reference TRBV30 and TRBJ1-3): SQTIHQWPATLVQPVGSPLSLECTVEGTSNPNLYWYRQAAGRGLQLLFYSVGIGQISSEVPQNLSASRPQDRQFILSSKKLLLSDSGFYLCAWTDGLSGNTIYFGEGSWLTVV.

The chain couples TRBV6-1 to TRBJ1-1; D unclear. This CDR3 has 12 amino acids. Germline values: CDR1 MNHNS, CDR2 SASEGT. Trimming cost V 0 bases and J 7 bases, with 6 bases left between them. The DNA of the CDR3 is TGTGCCAGCAGTGAAGCGGACCTTGAAGCTTTCTTT. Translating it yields CASSEADLEAFF.

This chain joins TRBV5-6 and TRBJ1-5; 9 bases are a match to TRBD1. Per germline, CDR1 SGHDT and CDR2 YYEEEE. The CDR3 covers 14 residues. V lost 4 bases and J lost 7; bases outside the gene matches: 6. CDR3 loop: CASSHRGQLQPQHF. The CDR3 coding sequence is TGTGCCAGCAGCCACAGGGGGCAGCTCCAGCCCCAGCATTTT.

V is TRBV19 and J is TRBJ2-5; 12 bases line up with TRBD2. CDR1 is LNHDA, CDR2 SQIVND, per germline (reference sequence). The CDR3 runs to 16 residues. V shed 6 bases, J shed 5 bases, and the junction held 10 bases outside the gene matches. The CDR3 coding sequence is TGTGCCAGTAGCACGACCGGGACTAGCGGGTGGGAGACCCAGTACTTC. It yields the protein CASSTTGTSGWETQYF.

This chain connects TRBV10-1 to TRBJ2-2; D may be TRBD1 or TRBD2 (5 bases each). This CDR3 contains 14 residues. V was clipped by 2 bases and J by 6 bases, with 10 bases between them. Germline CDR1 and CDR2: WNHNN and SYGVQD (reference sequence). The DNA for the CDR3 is TGCGCCAGCAGTGAGAGTGGGGGAGCCGGGGAGCTGTTTTTT. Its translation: CASSESGGAGELFF.

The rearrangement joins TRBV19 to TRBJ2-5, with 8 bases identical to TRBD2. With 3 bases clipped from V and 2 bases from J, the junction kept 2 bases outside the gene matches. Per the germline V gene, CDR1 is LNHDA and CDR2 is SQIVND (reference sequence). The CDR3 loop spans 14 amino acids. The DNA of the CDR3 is TGTGCCAGTAGTATCGGGGGGGGTCAAGAGACCCAGTACTTC. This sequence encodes CASSIGGGQETQYF. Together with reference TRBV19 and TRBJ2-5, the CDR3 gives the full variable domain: DGGITQSPKYLFRKEGQNVTLSCEQNLNHDAMYWYRQDPGQGLRLIYYSQIVNDFQKGDIAEGYSVSREKKESFPLTVTSAQKNPTAFYLCASSIGGGQETQYFGPGTRLLVL.

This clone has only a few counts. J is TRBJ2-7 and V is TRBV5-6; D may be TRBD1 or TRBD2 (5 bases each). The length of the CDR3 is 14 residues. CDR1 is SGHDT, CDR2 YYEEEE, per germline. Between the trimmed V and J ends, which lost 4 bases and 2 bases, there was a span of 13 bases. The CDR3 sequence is CASSNNGAAYEQYF. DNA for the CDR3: TGTGCCAGCAGCAACAACGGGGCTGCCTACGAGCAGTACTTC.

The CDR3 nucleotides read TGTGCCAGCAGCTTAGGGGCGCAGGGAAGACGCACAGATACGCAGTATTTT. This sequence encodes CASSLGAQGRRTDTQYF. V usage is TRBV7-9 and J usage is TRBJ2-3; TRBD1 might be the D (5 bases). The V end was cut by 1 base, the J end by 1 base, with 15 bases between. The germline V gene has CDR1 SEHNR and CDR2 FQNEAQ (reference sequence). CDR3 length: 17 residues.

CDR3 DNA sequence: TGTGCCAGCACCCCCCGCGCCCTCAACACTGAAGCTTTCTTT. Translated, it gives CASTPRALNTEAFF. The V call is TRBV19, the J call TRBJ1-1; D is uncertain. The germline V gene has CDR1 LNHDA and CDR2 SQIVND (reference sequence). The CDR3 is 14 amino acids. Deletions cut 9 bases from V and 2 bases from J, with 16 bases between.